A selection of T cell receptor beta chains follows, all from one sample in a study of blood T cells in healthy people across ages. TCRdb ran MiXCR on the 5' RACE reads and lists one entry per CDR3 protein. The sample has about 830,000 distinct CDR3 sequences, approximately 67% seen once. Input material: blood. The receptors here all came from a man under 40 in good health. Both conserved end residues are part of each CDR3. Fields, in order: V gene, J gene, clone size, D gene, CDR3 protein, CDR3 DNA. The D gene is left open where the match is weak. Part of the rows lack a size; the others show once, few, many or a class for expanded clones.

v_gene: TRBV7-7; j_gene: TRBJ1-2; abundance: few; d_gene: .; CDR3aa: CASSPSGRIGYTF; CDR3nt: TGTGCCAGCAGCCCTAGTGGCAGGATAGGCTACACCTTC
v_gene: TRBV11-2; j_gene: TRBJ1-2; abundance: once; d_gene: TRBD1; CDR3aa: CASSETGVVYTF; CDR3nt: TGTGCCAGCAGTGAGACAGGGGTTGTCTACACCTTC
v_gene: TRBV10-3; j_gene: TRBJ2-7; abundance: .; d_gene: TRBD1; CDR3aa: CAISGTGSYNEQYF; CDR3nt: TGTGCCATCAGCGGGACAGGCTCCTACAATGAGCAGTACTTC
v_gene: TRBV5-1; j_gene: TRBJ1-2; abundance: .; d_gene: .; CDR3aa: CASSLFPGAQDGYTF; CDR3nt: TGCGCCAGCAGCTTGTTCCCAGGGGCGCAAGATGGCTACACCTTC
v_gene: TRBV11-2; j_gene: TRBJ1-6; abundance: .; d_gene: .; CDR3aa: CASSLFTAPDNSPLHF; CDR3nt: TGTGCCAGCAGCTTATTCACAGCTCCCGATAATTCACCCCTCCACTTT
v_gene: TRBV6-5; j_gene: TRBJ2-4; abundance: few; d_gene: TRBD1; CDR3aa: CASSRQGFGKNIQYF; CDR3nt: TGTGCCAGCAGTCGACAGGGGTTTGGCAAAAACATTCAGTACTTC
v_gene: TRBV20-1; j_gene: TRBJ2-3; abundance: .; d_gene: TRBD1; CDR3aa: CSARRQGLEADTQYF; CDR3nt: TGCAGTGCTAGACGACAGGGGTTGGAGGCAGATACGCAGTATTTT
v_gene: TRBV7-9; j_gene: TRBJ1-1; abundance: .; d_gene: .; CDR3aa: CASTGTLNTEAFF; CDR3nt: TGTGCCAGTACCGGGACACTTAACACTGAAGCTTTCTTT
v_gene: TRBV7-9; j_gene: TRBJ2-2; abundance: .; d_gene: .; CDR3aa: CASTGGAENTGELFF; CDR3nt: TGTGCCAGCACGGGCGGGGCAGAGAACACCGGGGAGCTGTTTTTT
v_gene: TRBV5-1; j_gene: TRBJ2-7; abundance: once; d_gene: TRBD1; CDR3aa: CASSLAVAGGEYEQYF; CDR3nt: TGCGCCAGCAGCTTGGCCGTGGCAGGGGGCGAATACGAGCAGTACTTC
v_gene: TRBV4-2; j_gene: TRBJ2-1; abundance: few; d_gene: .; CDR3aa: CASSQVGGQYNEQFF; CDR3nt: TGTGCCAGCAGCCAAGTTGGGGGCCAGTACAATGAGCAGTTCTTC
v_gene: TRBV12-3/TRBV12-4; j_gene: TRBJ1-2; abundance: few; d_gene: .; CDR3aa: CASRYYRDGYTF; CDR3nt: TGTGCCAGCAGATATTACAGGGATGGCTACACCTTC
v_gene: TRBV4-3; j_gene: TRBJ2-6; abundance: .; d_gene: .; CDR3aa: CASSQEESSSSGANVLTF; CDR3nt: TGCGCCAGCAGCCAAGAAGAGAGCAGCAGCTCTGGGGCCAACGTCCTGACTTTC
v_gene: TRBV9; j_gene: TRBJ2-3; abundance: few; d_gene: .; CDR3aa: CASSVLGGGADTQYF; CDR3nt: TGTGCCAGCAGCGTATTAGGGGGGGGGGCAGATACGCAGTATTTT
v_gene: TRBV6-5; j_gene: TRBJ2-7; abundance: .; d_gene: .; CDR3aa: CASRALSGEQYF; CDR3nt: TGTGCCAGCAGGGCACTAAGTGGGGAGCAGTACTTC
v_gene: TRBV4-2; j_gene: TRBJ2-5; abundance: few; d_gene: .; CDR3aa: CASSQDLWETQYF; CDR3nt: TGTGCCAGCAGCCAAGATCTGTGGGAGACCCAGTACTTC
v_gene: TRBV20-1; j_gene: TRBJ1-2; abundance: few; d_gene: .; CDR3aa: CSASVVGGYGYTF; CDR3nt: TGCAGTGCTAGCGTCGTGGGGGGATATGGCTACACCTTC
v_gene: TRBV20-1; j_gene: TRBJ2-4; abundance: .; d_gene: .; CDR3aa: CSARKGTARGLPLAKNIQYF; CDR3nt: TGCAGTGCTAGAAAGGGCACAGCCAGGGGACTCCCCTTAGCCAAAAACATTCAGTACTTC
v_gene: TRBV20-1; j_gene: TRBJ2-7; abundance: .; d_gene: TRBD1; CDR3aa: CSATGTGIYEQYF; CDR3nt: TGCAGTGCGACCGGGACAGGGATATACGAGCAGTACTTC
v_gene: TRBV7-2; j_gene: TRBJ2-7; abundance: .; d_gene: .; CDR3aa: CASSATRTASYEQYF; CDR3nt: TGTGCCAGCAGTGCAACCAGGACAGCCTCCTACGAGCAGTACTTC
v_gene: TRBV5-1; j_gene: TRBJ1-5; abundance: few; d_gene: .; CDR3aa: CASSPGGENQPQHF; CDR3nt: TGCGCCAGCAGCCCTGGAGGGGAGAATCAGCCCCAGCATTTT
v_gene: TRBV20-1; j_gene: TRBJ2-4; abundance: .; d_gene: .; CDR3aa: CSARPPGAKNIQYF; CDR3nt: TGCAGTGCTAGACCTCCAGGGGCTAAAAACATTCAGTACTTC
v_gene: TRBV5-1; j_gene: TRBJ2-1; abundance: few; d_gene: .; CDR3aa: CASSLDREISEQFF; CDR3nt: TGCGCCAGCAGCTTGGACAGGGAAATTAGTGAGCAGTTCTTC
v_gene: TRBV5-1; j_gene: TRBJ2-3; abundance: .; d_gene: TRBD1; CDR3aa: CASSSPGQEQYF; CDR3nt: TGCGCCAGCAGCTCTCCGGGACAGGAGCAGTATTTT
v_gene: TRBV20-1; j_gene: TRBJ2-5; abundance: once; d_gene: .; CDR3aa: CSARGSAETQNF; CDR3nt: TGCAGTGCTAGAGGTAGCGCGGAGACCCAGAACTTC
v_gene: TRBV20-1; j_gene: TRBJ2-5; abundance: .; d_gene: TRBD2; CDR3aa: CSARRLAEETQYF; CDR3nt: TGCAGTGCCCGACGGCTAGCGGAAGAGACCCAGTACTTC
v_gene: TRBV7-9; j_gene: TRBJ1-2; abundance: few; d_gene: .; CDR3aa: CASSLIQGGYTF; CDR3nt: TGTGCCAGCAGCTTAATACAGGGCGGCTACACCTTC
v_gene: TRBV12-3/TRBV12-4; j_gene: TRBJ2-7; abundance: few; d_gene: TRBD2; CDR3aa: CASSSGLAVVTYEQYF; CDR3nt: TGTGCCAGCAGTTCCGGACTAGCGGTCGTGACTTACGAGCAGTACTTC
v_gene: TRBV4-2; j_gene: TRBJ1-5; abundance: few; d_gene: .; CDR3aa: CASSQDGQANQPQHF; CDR3nt: TGTGCCAGCAGCCAAGACGGTCAGGCCAATCAGCCCCAGCATTTT
v_gene: TRBV7-2; j_gene: TRBJ2-3; abundance: .; d_gene: .; CDR3aa: CASSLDQGQTDTQYF; CDR3nt: TGTGCCAGCAGCTTAGATCAAGGCCAAACAGATACGCAGTATTTT
v_gene: TRBV12-3/TRBV12-4; j_gene: TRBJ2-3; abundance: .; d_gene: TRBD2; CDR3aa: CASSYTSGVIRETDTQYF; CDR3nt: TGTGCCAGCAGTTACACTAGCGGGGTGATAAGGGAGACAGATACGCAGTATTTT
v_gene: TRBV20-1; j_gene: TRBJ2-1; abundance: few; d_gene: TRBD2; CDR3aa: CSASRLAGGYEQFF; CDR3nt: TGCAGTGCTAGTCGGCTAGCGGGGGGCTATGAGCAGTTCTTC
v_gene: TRBV28; j_gene: TRBJ2-7; abundance: few; d_gene: .; CDR3aa: CASREGVVSYEQYF; CDR3nt: TGTGCCAGCAGAGAGGGAGTAGTTTCCTACGAGCAGTACTTC
v_gene: TRBV7-2; j_gene: TRBJ2-5; abundance: .; d_gene: TRBD1; CDR3aa: CASSLDGQGARKTQYF; CDR3nt: TGTGCCAGCAGCTTAGACGGACAGGGGGCTCGGAAGACCCAGTACTTC
v_gene: TRBV18; j_gene: TRBJ2-5; abundance: .; d_gene: .; CDR3aa: CASRMRLQETQYF; CDR3nt: TGTGCCAGCCGCATGCGCCTTCAAGAGACCCAGTACTTC
v_gene: TRBV14; j_gene: TRBJ1-3; abundance: .; d_gene: .; CDR3aa: CASSQQISGNTIYF; CDR3nt: TGTGCCAGCAGTCAACAGATCTCTGGAAACACCATATATTTT
v_gene: TRBV6-5; j_gene: TRBJ2-7; abundance: .; d_gene: .; CDR3aa: CASSLNQLSYEQYF; CDR3nt: TGTGCCAGCAGTCTGAACCAACTATCCTACGAGCAGTACTTC
v_gene: TRBV2; j_gene: TRBJ1-2; abundance: .; d_gene: .; CDR3aa: CASTLGGTPILDYGYTF; CDR3nt: TGTGCCAGCACCTTGGGTGGGACACCAATCCTAGACTATGGCTACACCTTC
v_gene: TRBV9; j_gene: TRBJ1-5; abundance: once; d_gene: .; CDR3aa: CASSVDGGPNQPQHF; CDR3nt: TGTGCCAGCAGCGTAGATGGGGGACCCAATCAGCCCCAGCATTTT
v_gene: TRBV7-9; j_gene: TRBJ2-1; abundance: few; d_gene: .; CDR3aa: CASSLLPLEQFF; CDR3nt: TGTGCCAGCAGCTTACTGCCCCTTGAGCAGTTCTTC
v_gene: TRBV9; j_gene: TRBJ1-5; abundance: .; d_gene: .; CDR3aa: CASPRESNQPQHF; CDR3nt: TGTGCCAGCCCCCGGGAGAGCAATCAGCCCCAGCATTTT
v_gene: TRBV9; j_gene: TRBJ2-7; abundance: .; d_gene: .; CDR3aa: CASSAGAAYEQYF; CDR3nt: TGTGCCAGCAGCGCAGGGGCAGCCTACGAGCAGTACTTC
v_gene: TRBV6-1; j_gene: TRBJ2-3; abundance: .; d_gene: .; CDR3aa: CASSGSSSTDTQYF; CDR3nt: TGTGCCAGCAGTGGCAGTTCTAGCACAGATACGCAGTATTTT
v_gene: TRBV29-1; j_gene: TRBJ2-3; abundance: .; d_gene: .; CDR3aa: CSVDSEHSTDTQYF; CDR3nt: TGCAGCGTTGATAGCGAACACAGCACAGATACGCAGTATTTT
v_gene: TRBV30; j_gene: TRBJ2-1; abundance: .; d_gene: .; CDR3aa: CAWSGPTSAQFF; CDR3nt: TGTGCCTGGAGTGGACCGACTTCAGCGCAGTTCTTC
v_gene: TRBV4-2; j_gene: TRBJ2-1; abundance: .; d_gene: TRBD2; CDR3aa: CASSLRLAGEGEQFF; CDR3nt: TGTGCCAGCAGCCTGCGACTAGCGGGGGAAGGTGAGCAGTTCTTC
v_gene: TRBV9; j_gene: TRBJ1-2; abundance: .; d_gene: TRBD1; CDR3aa: CASSLRAGTVETYGYTF; CDR3nt: TGTGCCAGCAGCTTGCGGGCCGGGACAGTTGAGACCTATGGCTACACCTTC
v_gene: TRBV11-2; j_gene: TRBJ1-4; abundance: .; d_gene: TRBD1; CDR3aa: CASSGGTGYEKLFF; CDR3nt: TGTGCCAGCAGCGGAGGGACAGGGTATGAAAAACTGTTTTTT
v_gene: TRBV20-1; j_gene: TRBJ2-6; abundance: .; d_gene: TRBD1; CDR3aa: CSARLQGAGANVLTF; CDR3nt: TGCAGTGCTCGCCTCCAGGGGGCCGGGGCCAACGTCCTGACTTTC
v_gene: TRBV6-6; j_gene: TRBJ1-2; abundance: .; d_gene: .; CDR3aa: CASSPGRSSYGYTF; CDR3nt: TGTGCCAGCAGCCCCGGGAGGAGCTCCTATGGCTACACCTTC
v_gene: TRBV20-1; j_gene: TRBJ2-5; abundance: .; d_gene: TRBD2; CDR3aa: CSARDPLAGGRETQYF; CDR3nt: TGCAGTGCTAGAGATCCGCTAGCGGGGGGGCGAGAGACCCAGTACTTC
v_gene: TRBV29-1; j_gene: TRBJ2-1; abundance: .; d_gene: TRBD1; CDR3aa: CSVGQGYNEQFF; CDR3nt: TGCAGCGTCGGACAGGGCTACAATGAGCAGTTCTTC
v_gene: TRBV4-2; j_gene: TRBJ2-5; abundance: .; d_gene: TRBD1; CDR3aa: CASSQGQGLETQYF; CDR3nt: TGTGCCAGCAGCCAAGGACAGGGTTTAGAGACCCAGTACTTC
v_gene: TRBV27; j_gene: TRBJ2-3; abundance: .; d_gene: TRBD2; CDR3aa: CASSFQRGSTDTQYF; CDR3nt: TGTGCCAGCAGTTTCCAGCGGGGGAGCACAGATACGCAGTATTTT
v_gene: TRBV28; j_gene: TRBJ2-5; abundance: .; d_gene: .; CDR3aa: CASSLYSRGVDEQYF; CDR3nt: TGTGCCAGCAGTTTATATAGCAGAGGCGTGGATGAGCAGTACTTC